Following are 9 T cell receptor beta chains from one sample sequenced in a study of early T cells in non-severe SARS-CoV-2 infection. TCRdb re-called the 5' RACE reads with MiXCR, one entry per CDR3 protein. The table shows roughly 61,000 distinct CDR3 sequences, with less than 15% occurring only once. Sequencing was performed on whole blood, taken at baseline. Every receptor here comes from an adult who was a healthcare worker with PCR-confirmed SARS-CoV-2 infection or an uninfected control (not recorded which).

The V gene is TRBV5-6, the J gene TRBJ1-4, with D unresolved. The CDR3 sequence is 15 residues long. V was shortened by 1 base and J by 3 bases, with 10 bases between the two germline ends. The germline CDR1 and CDR2 sequences are SGHDT and YYEEEE. CDR3 sequence reads: CASSLSAGSNEKLFF. As DNA, the CDR3 is TGTGCCAGCAGCTTGTCGGCCGGTTCTAATGAAAAACTGTTTTTT. Full variable domain (rest looked up from reference TRBV5-6 and TRBJ1-4): DAGVTQSPTHLIKTRGQQVTLRCSPKSGHDTVSWYQQALGQGPQFIFQYYEEEERQRGNFPDRFSGHQFPNYSSELNVNALLLGDSALYLCASSLSAGSNEKLFFGSGTQLSVL.

The chain links TRBV7-9 to TRBJ1-3, with D unresolved. Germline CDR1 SEHNR, CDR2 FQNEAQ (reference sequence). V was pared by 3 bases and J by 0 bases, with 9 bases between. The CDR3 sequence is 15 residues long. The CDR3 here is CASSFAGSSGNTIYF. CDR3 nucleotides: TGTGCCAGCAGCTTCGCAGGAAGCTCTGGAAACACCATATATTTT.

This clonotype was detected only a few times. The chain is built from TRBV6-5 and TRBJ2-7; 7 bases align to TRBD1. The CDR3 length is 15 residues. Germline CDR1 and CDR2: MNHEY and SVGAGI. J lost 4 bases, V lost 1 base, and 7 bases had no gene match. In nucleotides, the CDR3 is TGTGCCAGCAGTTACTTGGCAGGGGGTTTATACGAGCAGTACTTC. It is translated as CASSYLAGGLYEQYF.

The chain couples TRBV7-9 to TRBJ2-1; D gene unclear. The CDR3 extends over 14 amino acids. Germline assignment: CDR1 SEHNR and CDR2 FQNEAQ (reference sequence). With 0 bases removed from V and 6 bases from J, the gap between germline ends came to 9 bases. The CDR3 DNA sequence: TGTGCCAGCAGCTTAGCGCCGCCGGGCAATGAGCAGTTCTTC. It translates to CASSLAPPGNEQFF.

The V call is TRBV29-1, the J call TRBJ2-5; D might be TRBD1 (6 bases). The ends were cut back, 4 bases at V and 8 bases at J, with 20 bases in the middle. The CDR3 runs 14 residues. Germline CDR1 reads SQVTM; CDR2 reads ANQGSEA. CDR3 region: CSVGGLGPHFTQYF. For the CDR3, the DNA is TGCAGCGTTGGGGGGCTGGGACCGCATTTTACCCAGTACTTC.

This clonotype was counted between two and nine times. The chain carries TRBV13 and TRBJ2-7; 7 bases map to TRBD2. The J segment lost 7 bases and the V segment lost 2 bases, leaving 11 bases of the junction unmatched. This CDR3 has 15 residues. The germline V gene encodes CDR1 PRHDT and CDR2 FYEKMQ (reference sequence). The CDR3 region is CASSLSGRPQWEQYF. In DNA form, the CDR3 reads TGTGCCAGCAGCTTATCCGGGAGGCCCCAATGGGAGCAGTACTTC.

The rearrangement joins TRBV14 to TRBJ1-1, with D unresolved. The germline CDR1 and CDR2 sequences are SGHDN and FVKESK. The germline V and J ends were trimmed by 0 bases and 12 bases, with 8 bases remaining between them. The CDR3 consists of 11 residues. CDR3 region: CASSQDRMSFF. CDR3 DNA sequence: TGTGCCAGCAGCCAAGATCGTATGTCTTTCTTT. Full variable domain (outside the CDR3, taken from reference TRBV14 and TRBJ1-1): EAGVTQFPSHSVIEKGQTVTLRCDPISGHDNLYWYRRVMGKEIKFLLHFVKESKQDESGMPNNRFLAERTGGTYSTLKVQPAELEDSGVYFCASSQDRMSFFGQGTRLTVV.

The table lists this clonotype with many counts. The chain couples TRBV7-9 to TRBJ1-2, with D maybe TRBD1 (6 bases). Germline lookup yields CDR1 SEHNR and CDR2 FQNEAQ (reference sequence). V shed 6 bases and J shed 4 bases, with 12 bases lying between them. This CDR3 contains 13 residues. CDR3 amino acids: CASRAGVIYGYTF. CDR3 in DNA: TGTGCCAGCAGGGCAGGGGTTATCTATGGCTACACCTTC.

This clonotype was observed at least ten times. This rearrangement joins TRBV20-1 to TRBJ2-7; TRBD2 matches at 10 bases. Germline V lookup: CDR1 DFQATT, CDR2 SNEGSKA (reference sequence). After removal of 2 bases from V and 3 bases from J, the junction contained 1 base not matched to a gene. The CDR3 totals 13 residues. The CDR3 loop is CSARPSGSYEQYF. Written as DNA, the CDR3 is TGCAGTGCTAGACCTAGCGGGAGCTACGAGCAGTACTTC.